This entry lists 14 T cell receptor beta chains sequenced from one sample in a study of sequential checkpoint blockade in melanoma. Only in-frame clones appear in the TCRdb table, and some are missing; sequencing was by immunoSEQ multiplex PCR. In the table there are about 25,000 clones, roughly 73% of which are singletons. Treatment here: randomized to nivolumab then ipilimumab (arm A) or the reverse (arm B). Sequenced material: CD8+ T cells sorted from blood (inferred from file names), taken from a patient given nivolumab and ipilimumab in sequence. The receptor source for this set is a human donor with melanoma.

J is TRBJ2-3 and V is TRBV7-9, with D uncertain. Germline V gene lookup returns CDR1 SEHNR and CDR2 FQNEAQ (reference sequence). The length of the CDR3 is 15 residues. V was shortened by 5 bases and J by 0 bases, with 12 bases between the two germline ends. CDR3 loop: CASSHSLSSTDTQYF. The CDR3 DNA reads as TGTGCCAGCAGCCATTCACTAAGTAGCACAGATACGCAGTATTTT.

This chain links TRBV9 with TRBJ2-1; the match to TRBD2 covers 10 bases. J gave up 2 bases and V 2 bases, and 4 bases lay outside the gene matches. From germline, CDR1 is SGDLS and CDR2 YYNGEE. The CDR3 length is 16 residues. The CDR3 bases are TGTGCCAGCAGCGTCAAGCGGGGGGGTCCCTACAATGAGCAGTTCTTC. The encoded protein is CASSVKRGGPYNEQFF.

The chain uses TRBV9 and TRBJ2-1, with TRBD2 identical over 12 bases. Germline trimming cut 3 bases from V and 6 bases from J; bases unmatched to any gene: 10. CDR1 SGDLS and CDR2 YYNGEE come from the germline V gene. This CDR3 is 17 amino acids long. The CDR3 DNA is TGTGCCAGCAGCGAGCCTCTAGCGGGAGGGCCCGGCAATGAGCAGTTCTTC. It yields the protein CASSEPLAGGPGNEQFF.

This chain uses TRBV5-1 with TRBJ2-3; perhaps TRBD2 as D (6 bases). Trimming took 0 bases from V and 2 from J, leaving 13 bases between them. Looked up from germline, CDR1 is SGHRS and CDR2 is YFSETQ. The CDR3 is 16 residues long. The CDR3 DNA reads TGCGCCAGCAGCTTGGGGAGGGGCGGCTCCACAGATACGCAGTATTTT. Its protein product is CASSLGRGGSTDTQYF.

The rearrangement joins TRBV6-4 to TRBJ2-5, with a tentative D call TRBD2 (5 bases). CDR3 length: 15 residues. Germline V gene data show CDR1 as MRHNA and CDR2 as SNTAGT. With 6 bases removed from V and 4 bases from J, the gap between germline ends came to 18 bases. The CDR3 protein is CASSPEEGGGETQYF. The DNA for the CDR3 is TGTGCCAGCAGCCCGGAAGAGGGTGGTGGAGAGACCCAGTACTTC.

This chain uses TRBV19 with TRBJ1-1; 9 bases map to TRBD1. The V gene end was trimmed by 5 bases and the J gene end by 5 bases; junction bases not matched to a gene: 3. CDR1 is LNHDA, CDR2 SQIVND, per germline (reference sequence). The CDR3 loop spans 13 amino acids. The CDR3 loop reads CASSATGGTEAFF. The CDR3 DNA reads as TGTGCCAGTAGTGCGACAGGGGGGACTGAAGCTTTCTTT.

The chain joins TRBV10-3 to TRBJ1-1; the D gene is possibly TRBD1 (5 bases). Between the trimmed V and J ends, which lost 3 bases and 7 bases, there was a span of 9 bases. The CDR3 is made up of 12 amino acids. CDR1 is ENHRY, CDR2 SYGVKD, per germline. The CDR3 sequence is CAISDNDSEAFF. The DNA for the CDR3 is TGTGCCATCAGTGACAACGACAGTGAAGCTTTCTTT.

In DNA, the CDR3 is TGTGCCAGCAGCTTAATTAGCGGTTACAATGAGCAGTTCTTC. Protein: CASSLISGYNEQFF. The chain uses TRBV5-6 and TRBJ2-1; the D gene is possibly TRBD2 (6 bases). CDR3 length: 14 residues. The V gene's germline CDR1 is SGHDT and CDR2 YYEEEE. V dropped 2 bases and J dropped 4 bases, with 10 bases sitting between them. Full variable domain (missing parts from reference TRBV5-6 and TRBJ2-1): DAGVTQSPTHLIKTRGQQVTLRCSPKSGHDTVSWYQQALGQGPQFIFQYYEEEERQRGNFPDRFSGHQFPNYSSELNVNALLLGDSALYLCASSLISGYNEQFFGPGTRLTVL.

This clone was seen more than once but under ten times. Distinct nucleotide sequences in the sample also encode this CDR3. This rearrangement joins TRBV7-9 to TRBJ2-7; D gene ambiguous. Trimming cost V 4 bases and J 2 bases, with 3 bases left between them. The CDR3 is made up of 11 amino acids. CDR1 SEHNR and CDR2 FQNEAQ come from the germline V gene (reference sequence). The CDR3 spells CASSSTYEQYF. The CDR3 DNA follows: TGTGCCAGCAGCTCAACCTACGAGCAGTACTTC.

This sequence joins TRBV5-8 and TRBJ2-6, with 7 bases that match TRBD1. Germline CDR1 and CDR2: SGHTS and YDEGEE. J lost 0 bases, V lost 5 bases, and 8 bases had no gene match. This CDR3 contains 17 residues. DNA for the CDR3: TGTGCCAGCAGTTTCGGGACAGTTAGCTCTGGGGCCAACGTCCTGACTTTC. Translation gives CASSFGTVSSGANVLTF.

This clone has a handful of counts. The chain joins TRBV6-6 to TRBJ2-2, with D possibly TRBD2 on 5 matching bases. The CDR3 spans 15 residues. The germline gives CDR1 MNHNY, CDR2 SVGAGI (reference sequence). The ends were cut back, 4 bases at V and 5 bases at J, with 14 bases in the middle. The CDR3 is CASSSGGLETGELFF. CDR3 DNA sequence: TGTGCCAGCAGTTCGGGCGGGCTCGAGACCGGGGAGCTGTTTTTT.

This clone has only a few counts. The CDR3 DNA sequence: TGTGCCAGCAGCCTCGACAGTTACAATGAGCAGTTCTTC. Amino acids: CASSLDSYNEQFF. This chain links TRBV14 with TRBJ2-1, with a tentative D call TRBD1 (5 bases). The CDR3 is 13 residues long. The germline V and J ends were trimmed by 4 bases and 4 bases, with 8 bases remaining between them. Germline values: CDR1 SGHDN, CDR2 FVKESK.

V usage is TRBV28 and J usage is TRBJ1-5; the D gene is possibly TRBD1 (6 bases). V was shortened by 5 bases and J by 3 bases, with 11 bases between the two germline ends. In germline, CDR1 is MDHEN, CDR2 SYDVKM. The CDR3 has 14 residues. CDR3 sequence (DNA): TGTGCCAGCAGTCGGACAGTCTTCAATCAGCCCCAGCATTTT. Translating it yields CASSRTVFNQPQHF. The full variable domain, in which reference TRBV28 and TRBJ1-5 provide the parts outside the CDR3, is DVKVTQSSRYLVKRTGEKVFLECVQDMDHENMFWYRQDPGLGLRLIYFSYDVKMKEKGDIPEGYSVSREKKERFSLILESASTNQTSMYLCASSRTVFNQPQHFGDGTRLSIL.

The rearrangement joins TRBV27 to TRBJ2-4; no definite D call. The V end lost 6 bases, the J end lost 5 bases, and 14 bases lay between the germline ends. The V gene's germline CDR1 is MNHEY and CDR2 SMNVEV (reference sequence). This CDR3 is built from 14 residues. The CDR3 coding sequence is TGTGCCAGCAGCTCCCCATTGGAGCAAAACATTCAGTACTTC. Protein sequence: CASSSPLEQNIQYF.